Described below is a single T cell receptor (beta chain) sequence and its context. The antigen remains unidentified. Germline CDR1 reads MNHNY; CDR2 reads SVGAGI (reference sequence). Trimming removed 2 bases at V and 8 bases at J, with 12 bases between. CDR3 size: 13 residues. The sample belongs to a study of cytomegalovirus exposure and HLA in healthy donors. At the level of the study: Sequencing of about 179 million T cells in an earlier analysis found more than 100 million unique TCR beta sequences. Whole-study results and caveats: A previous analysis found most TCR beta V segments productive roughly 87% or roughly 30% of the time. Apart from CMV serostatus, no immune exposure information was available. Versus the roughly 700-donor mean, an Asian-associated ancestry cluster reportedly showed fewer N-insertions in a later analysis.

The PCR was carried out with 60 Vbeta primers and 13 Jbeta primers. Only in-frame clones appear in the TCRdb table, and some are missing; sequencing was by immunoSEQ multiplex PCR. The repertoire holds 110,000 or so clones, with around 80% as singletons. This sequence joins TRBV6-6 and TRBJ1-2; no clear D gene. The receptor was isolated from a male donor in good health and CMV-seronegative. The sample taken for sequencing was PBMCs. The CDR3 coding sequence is TGTGCCAGCAGTTACGGTCCCCTTGGCGGCTACACCTTC. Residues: CASSYGPLGGYTF.